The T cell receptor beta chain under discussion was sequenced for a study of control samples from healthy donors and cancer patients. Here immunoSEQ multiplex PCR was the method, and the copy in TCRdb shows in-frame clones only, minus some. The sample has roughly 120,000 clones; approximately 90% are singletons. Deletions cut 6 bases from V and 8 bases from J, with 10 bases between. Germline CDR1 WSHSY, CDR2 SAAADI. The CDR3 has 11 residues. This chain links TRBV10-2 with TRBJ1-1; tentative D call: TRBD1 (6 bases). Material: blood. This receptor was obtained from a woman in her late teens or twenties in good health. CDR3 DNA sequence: TGCGCCAGCAGCCTCACAGGGGAAGCTTTCTTT. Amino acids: CASSLTGEAFF.